A selection of T cell receptor beta chains follows, all from one sample in a study of identical twins. TCRdb called the 5' RACE reads again in MiXCR, with one record for every CDR3 protein. The repertoire holds approximately 1.8 million distinct CDR3 sequences, less than 40% seen once, with more than 0.25% in the top ten. The sequencing input was cord blood. These TCRs come from a newborn girl in good health. Both conserved end residues are part of each CDR3. The D gene is left open where the match is weak. Clone size is shown for a subset of rows, as once, few, many or a class of expanded clone.

TRBV6-6	.	.	TRBJ1-2	CASSYPTSNYGYTF	TGTGCCAGCAGTTACCCGACGTCTAACTATGGCTACACCTTC
TRBV20-1	few	.	TRBJ1-1	CSARSKRAFF	TGCAGTGCCCGCTCCAAGAGGGCTTTCTTT
TRBV20-1	.	.	TRBJ1-1	CSASGTSSNTEAFF	TGCAGTGCTTCCGGGACATCTTCTAACACTGAAGCTTTCTTT
TRBV20-1	.	.	TRBJ2-7	CSARDLSYHGSYEQYF	TGCAGTGCTAGAGATCTCTCGTACCACGGTTCCTACGAGCAGTACTTC
TRBV21-1	.	.	TRBJ2-7	CASSTRQGTYNEQYF	TGTGCCAGCAGCACCCGACAGGGAACCTACAATGAGCAGTACTTC
TRBV7-9	.	TRBD2	TRBJ2-1	CAGSLRAGVYNEQFF	TGTGCCGGCAGCTTAAGAGCGGGAGTCTACAATGAGCAGTTCTTC
TRBV11-2	.	TRBD2	TRBJ2-7	CASSSISGRRTYEQYF	TGTGCCAGCAGCTCTATTAGCGGGAGGCGAACCTACGAGCAGTACTTC
TRBV5-1	.	.	TRBJ2-3	CASSLEWPFTDTRYF	TGCGCCAGCAGCTTGGAATGGCCCTTCACAGATACGCGGTATTTT
TRBV25-1	.	.	TRBJ1-1	CASSELGQFYTEAFF	TGTGCCAGCAGTGAATTGGGGCAGTTCTACACTGAAGCTTTCTTT
TRBV4-2	.	.	TRBJ1-1	CASSQDPGKGNTEAFF	TGTGCCAGCAGCCAAGATCCCGGGAAAGGGAACACTGAAGCTTTCTTT
TRBV20-1	.	TRBD2	TRBJ2-2	CSARRITSGNTGELFF	TGCAGTGCTAGAAGAATCACTAGCGGGAATACCGGGGAGCTGTTTTTT
TRBV6-5	many	TRBD1	TRBJ2-5	CASSYDREETQYF	TGTGCCAGCAGTTACGACAGGGAAGAGACCCAGTACTTC
TRBV7-9	.	.	TRBJ2-2	CASSPRMGLLANTGELFF	TGTGCCAGCAGCCCTAGAATGGGACTGCTGGCGAACACCGGGGAGCTGTTTTTT
TRBV4-2	.	TRBD2	TRBJ2-5	CASSQVTLAVQETQYF	TGTGCCAGCAGCCAAGTCACACTAGCGGTCCAAGAGACCCAGTACTTC
TRBV28	.	.	TRBJ2-2	CASSSGRWTGELFF	TGTGCCAGCAGTTCGGGCAGGTGGACCGGGGAGCTGTTTTTT
TRBV20-1	few	.	TRBJ2-5	CSARDRQKAQETQYF	TGCAGTGCTAGAGATCGCCAGAAAGCGCAAGAGACCCAGTACTTC
TRBV7-9	.	TRBD1	TRBJ1-2	CASSSNLNLFGTGVGYGYTF	TGTGCCAGCAGCTCGAACCTCAACCTTTTCGGGACAGGGGTCGGCTATGGCTACACCTTC
TRBV3-1	.	.	TRBJ2-1	CASSRLAIDGQFF	TGTGCCAGCAGCCGTCTAGCTATCGATGGGCAGTTCTTC
TRBV7-9	once	.	TRBJ1-6	CASSLDRFNSPLHF	TGTGCCAGCAGCTTAGACAGGTTCAATTCACCCCTCCACTTT
TRBV25-1	.	.	TRBJ1-2	CASSPPDPFYGYTF	TGTGCCAGCAGCCCACCCGACCCCTTCTATGGCTACACCTTC
TRBV10-2	few	.	TRBJ1-1	CASSESESPRAFF	TGCGCCAGCAGTGAGTCGGAGAGCCCTCGGGCTTTCTTT
TRBV20-1	many	.	TRBJ2-5	CSASGRETQYF	TGCAGTGCTAGCGGGAGAGAGACCCAGTACTTC
TRBV12-3/TRBV12-4	few	.	TRBJ1-4	CASSSGQGRATNEKLFF	TGTGCCAGCAGTTCGGGCCAAGGACGGGCAACTAATGAAAAACTGTTTTTT
TRBV6-1	.	.	TRBJ2-5	CASIVGRIQETQYF	TGTGCCAGCATTGTAGGACGGATCCAAGAGACCCAGTACTTC
TRBV11-2	.	TRBD1	TRBJ2-3	CAGSSPQGFLHKDTQYF	TGTGCCGGCAGCTCCCCACAGGGGTTCCTTCATAAAGATACGCAGTATTTT
TRBV7-2	.	TRBD1	TRBJ1-4	CASSLGYGTGNEKLFF	TGTGCCAGCAGCTTAGGGTACGGGACAGGGAATGAAAAACTGTTTTTT
TRBV20-1	.	.	TRBJ1-2	CSASLRQGNYGYTF	TGCAGTGCTAGTCTGCGGCAGGGGAACTATGGCTACACCTTC
TRBV12-3/TRBV12-4	few	TRBD2	TRBJ2-7	CASTRGLAGLNEQYF	TGTGCCAGCACCCGGGGACTAGCGGGACTCAATGAGCAGTACTTC
TRBV4-1	once	.	TRBJ2-1	CASSRLPVYEQFF	TGCGCCAGCAGCCGATTACCGGTCTACGAGCAGTTCTTC
TRBV28	.	.	TRBJ1-5	CASSPWDIGNQPQHF	TGTGCCAGCAGTCCATGGGACATCGGCAATCAGCCCCAGCATTTT
TRBV11-2	.	.	TRBJ2-4	CASSSRGWGRNIQYF	TGTGCCAGCAGCTCCCGGGGATGGGGTAGAAACATTCAGTACTTC
TRBV2	many	.	TRBJ2-7	CASRGTDSYEQYF	TGTGCCAGCAGGGGGACTGACTCCTACGAGCAGTACTTC
TRBV7-8	few	.	TRBJ1-2	CASSLYVGDGYTF	TGTGCCAGCAGCTTATATGTGGGGGATGGCTACACCTTC
TRBV4-1	.	.	TRBJ2-7	CASSQVAIGNYEQYF	TGCGCCAGCAGCCAAGTGGCGATCGGCAACTACGAGCAGTACTTC
TRBV28	many	TRBD2	TRBJ2-3	CASSFGTSGRRPTDTQYF	TGTGCCAGCAGTTTTGGGACTAGCGGGAGGAGGCCCACAGATACGCAGTATTTT
TRBV20-1	.	.	TRBJ2-3	CSAREPIARVSTDTQYF	TGCAGTGCTAGAGAGCCGATAGCGCGGGTGAGCACAGATACGCAGTATTTT
TRBV20-1	.	TRBD1	TRBJ1-2	CSATDRRYYGYTF	TGCAGTGCTACGGACAGGAGATACTATGGCTACACCTTC
TRBV20-1	.	.	TRBJ2-3	CSARDGKADTQYF	TGCAGTGCTAGAGATGGGAAGGCAGATACGCAGTATTTT
TRBV5-4	.	TRBD2	TRBJ2-2	CASSLGRAGGYTGELFF	TGTGCCAGCAGCTTGGGTAGGGCGGGAGGCTACACCGGGGAGCTGTTTTTT
TRBV20-1	.	.	TRBJ1-3	CSADRRPGNTIYF	TGCAGTGCTGACCGTAGACCTGGAAACACCATATATTTT
TRBV28	.	TRBD2	TRBJ2-3	CASSSLGLAATDTQYF	TGTGCCAGCAGTTCTCTGGGACTAGCGGCCACAGATACGCAGTATTTT
TRBV3-1	.	TRBD2	TRBJ2-1	CASSQVRWRGGSYNEQFF	TGTGCCAGCAGCCAAGTGAGATGGCGGGGGGGCTCCTACAATGAGCAGTTCTTC
TRBV6-6	.	.	TRBJ1-6	CATAGLYNSPLHF	TGTGCCACCGCAGGGCTCTATAATTCACCCCTCCACTTT
TRBV28	.	.	TRBJ2-5	CASTVGGAGETQYF	TGTGCCAGCACCGTGGGGGGGGCGGGAGAGACCCAGTACTTC
TRBV4-2	.	.	TRBJ2-7	CASSQDGQLRQYF	TGTGCCAGCAGCCAAGACGGCCAACTGAGGCAGTACTTC
TRBV27	many	.	TRBJ2-7	CASSFSDSSYEQYF	TGTGCCAGCAGTTTCTCGGACAGCTCCTACGAGCAGTACTTC
TRBV11-2	few	.	TRBJ2-7	CASSGNVLSYEQYF	TGTGCCAGCAGCGGCAACGTCCTCTCCTACGAGCAGTACTTC
TRBV2	.	TRBD2	TRBJ2-2	CASSEERGNTGELFF	TGTGCCAGCAGTGAAGAGCGGGGGAACACCGGGGAGCTGTTTTTT
TRBV28	few	TRBD1	TRBJ2-7	CASLDRANYEQYF	TGTGCCAGCCTAGACAGGGCGAACTACGAGCAGTACTTC
TRBV2	.	.	TRBJ1-2	CANTREVGYTF	TGTGCCAACACCAGGGAAGTGGGTTACACCTTC
TRBV7-8	.	TRBD1	TRBJ1-1	CASSFRSGTGSTEAFF	TGTGCCAGCAGCTTTAGGTCCGGGACAGGATCCACTGAAGCTTTCTTT
TRBV7-9	.	.	TRBJ2-3	CAGSLGLAHTDTQYF	TGTGCCGGCAGCTTAGGTCTAGCGCACACAGATACGCAGTATTTT
TRBV6-1	.	.	TRBJ1-2	CASSERRLRPWEGYTF	TGTGCCAGCAGTGAGAGGCGATTGAGGCCGTGGGAGGGCTACACCTTC
TRBV20-1	many	.	TRBJ2-7	CSARTAQFYYEQYF	TGCAGTGCTAGAACCGCCCAATTCTACTACGAGCAGTACTTC
TRBV6-2/TRBV6-3	.	TRBD1	TRBJ1-1	CASSRQGASSTEAFF	TGTGCCAGCAGTCGACAGGGGGCGAGTAGCACTGAAGCTTTCTTT
TRBV9	few	TRBD1	TRBJ1-6	CASSAGTGESPLHF	TGTGCCAGCAGCGCCGGGACAGGGGAATCACCCCTCCACTTT
TRBV3-1	few	TRBD1	TRBJ1-2	CASSQDRDRDYGYTF	TGTGCCAGCAGCCAAGATCGGGACAGGGACTATGGCTACACCTTC
TRBV28	.	.	TRBJ2-5	CASSQNRVLETQYF	TGTGCCAGCAGTCAAAACAGGGTTTTGGAGACCCAGTACTTC
TRBV6-1	.	.	TRBJ1-2	CASTGQIYGYTF	TGTGCCAGCACAGGACAGATATATGGCTACACCTTC